The sequence of this T cell receptor (beta chain) was determined in a study of OX40 agonist ivuxolimab in advanced cancers. Findings of the study overall: Clones of CD4+ and CD8+ blood T cells grew by week 6 at doses of 0.1 to 3.0 mg/kg.

Regarding this clone: The antigen is not known.

This CDR3 comprises 19 residues. Between the trimmed V and J ends, which lost 4 bases and 0 bases, there was a span of 23 bases. The germline gives CDR1 SNHLY, CDR2 FYNNEI. TCRdb keeps only in-frame clones here, not all; method: immunoSEQ multiplex PCR. The repertoire holds 50,000 to 65,000 clones, roughly 87% seen once, with more than 10% in the top ten. Exclusion of a patient followed from autoimmune disease history or systemic immunosuppression. Baseline was the first blood sampling point, followed by cycle 4 day 1 and cycle 7 day 1. The specimen comprised CD4+ or CD8+ T cells sorted from blood, sampled in a trial of the OX40 agonist ivuxolimab. This TCR was recovered from an adult with an advanced solid tumor such as melanoma, head and neck, liver or kidney cancer. The J gene is TRBJ2-3, the V gene TRBV2; possible D gene TRBD1, 6 bases. The CDR3 DNA reads as TGTGCCAGCAGTGTTCTGGGTAGCACAGGGTGGACTAGCACAGATACGCAGTATTTT. It is translated as CASSVLGSTGWTSTDTQYF.